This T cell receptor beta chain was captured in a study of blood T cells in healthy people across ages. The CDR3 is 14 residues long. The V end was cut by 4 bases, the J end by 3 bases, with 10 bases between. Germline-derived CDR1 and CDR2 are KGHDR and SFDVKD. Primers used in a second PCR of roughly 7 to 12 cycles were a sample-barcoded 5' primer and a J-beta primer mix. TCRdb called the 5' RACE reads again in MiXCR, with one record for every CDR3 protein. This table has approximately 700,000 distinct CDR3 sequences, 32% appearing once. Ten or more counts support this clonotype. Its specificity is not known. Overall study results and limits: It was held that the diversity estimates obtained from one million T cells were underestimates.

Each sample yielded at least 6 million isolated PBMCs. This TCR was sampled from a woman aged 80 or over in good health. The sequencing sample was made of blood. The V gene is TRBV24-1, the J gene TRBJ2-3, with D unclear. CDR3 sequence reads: CATSDPGLTDTQYF. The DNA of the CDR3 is TGTGCCACCAGTGACCCTGGGCTAACAGATACGCAGTATTTT.